This T cell receptor (beta chain) was observed in a study of T cell responses to AZD1222 COVID-19 vaccine. The V gene's germline CDR1 is SGHTA and CDR2 FQGNSA. The CDR3 spans 14 residues. The V and J ends lost 1 base and 5 bases respectively, with 9 bases between them. Notes on this clone: Antigen: not known.

Regarding the study as a whole: Donor demographics were predominantly white British with a female majority; clonal diversity may be underestimated. Compared with day 0, the breadth and depth of the Spike-specific TCR repertoire rose significantly after two doses of AZD1222.

Clones were sequenced by immunoSEQ multiplex PCR, and TCRdb holds only the in-frame ones, with some missing. The sample has approximately 90,000 clones; 90% are singletons. The clonotype originates from an adult in good health. V gene TRBV7-2 combines with J gene TRBJ2-1; maybe TRBD1 (6 bases). The specimen comprised peripheral blood, sampled on day 0 of AZD1222 vaccination. The CDR3 nucleotides read TGTGCCAGCAGCTTAGTGGGACAAGACAATGAGCAGTTCTTC. It specifies CASSLVGQDNEQFF.